This T cell receptor beta chain was recorded in a study of T cells in Graves' hyperthyroidism and ophthalmopathy (dated by TCRdb to the late 2010s). Broadly, across the study: Peripheral blood was sampled at the time of initial diagnosis, prior to any treatment. A discovery cohort of around 98 patients, about 40 with Graves' ophthalmopathy and 55 to 65 with stable Graves' hyperthyroidism, was used to find distinguishing TCR V-J signatures. Prospective prediction of ophthalmopathy was tested in an independent validation cohort consisting of about 20 hyperthyroidism patients and 17 patients who later progressed to ophthalmopathy. The roughly 94 discovery patients were randomly split 7:3 into training and test sets. The study also compared thyroid tissue and blood T-cell repertoires from about 6 Graves' hyperthyroidism patients. After blood sampling, hyperthyroidism patients were treated with methimazole at a starting dose of 30 mg daily, and ophthalmopathy patients were treated with high-dose intravenous methylprednisolone. The paper describes TCR Vbeta CDR3 sequencing of 135 peripheral blood samples, made up of approximately 40 ophthalmopathy patients, some 80 hyperthyroidism patients and roughly 17 progressor patients. Overall study results and their limits: No statistical method was used to set the sample size in advance, and investigators knew the group allocation. Most expanded thyroid clonotypes (frequency above 0.001) were also detected in blood, suggesting blood repertoires may reflect thyroid immune responses. Ophthalmopathy was separated from stable hyperthyroidism by a 13 V-J signature model, with about 88% sensitivity and roughly 81% specificity obtained in cross-validation and 80%/75% obtained in testing. During validation, the model predicted progression to ophthalmopathy a median of about 5.9 months ahead of onset, with approximately 70% sensitivity and 72% to 85% specificity.

From cysteine to phenylalanine, the CDR3 is 15 amino acids long. Only the CDR3 DNA stays, 45 bases, in frame from base 1. CDR1 and CDR2 were assigned from the germline V gene as SGHAT and FQNNGV. Cut back by 3 bases and 4 bases, the V and J ends lie 13 bases apart. A word on this clonotype: Its antigen is still unknown. No much larger clonotype is one base removed from it; base qualities were not supplied.

Graves' hyperthyroidism was defined as stable when no progression to ophthalmopathy occurred over 18 months of follow-up. Hyperthyroidism patients were newly diagnosed, had a disease duration of under 2 months, and were aged 18 to 65 years. The study excluded patients with uncontrolled infections, other autoimmune diseases, pregnancy or lactation. Diagnoses were based on clinical symptoms, serum thyroxine and TRAb, thyroid ultrasound and orbital computed tomography. PBMCs were separated from roughly 9.3 ml of fresh peripheral blood using Ficoll-Paque density gradient centrifugation. Trizol reagent was used to extract total RNA, and RNA quality was then checked on an Agilent 2100 Bioanalyzer. The TCR beta CDR3 regions were amplified from the RNA transcripts. A first-round RT-PCR of the TCR CDR3 used the HTBI primer set with the Qiagen OneStep RT-PCR kit. The libraries were constructed in a second round of multiplex PCR and then size-selected and purified. Sequencing of the libraries was done on an Illumina HiSeq2000 using paired-end 100 bp reads. In the authors' own workflow: SOAPnuke was used to process the raw data, with reads discarded if the reads contained adapters or uncalled bases, had a mean Phred below 15, or lacked an exact constant-primer or identifier match. COPE v1.2.5 was used to merge high-quality paired reads, and clonotypes were defined as unique nucleotide sequences. MiTCR v1.1 was used to align clonotypes to the IMGT TRBV, TRBD and TRBJ reference segments. The analysis was restricted to V-J combinations with a frequency above 0.0001, which together covered approximately 99% of the repertoires. The TCS score was defined as the ratio of F50 (clonal expansion) to E x V (chaos), calculated using BLOSUM62-based TCRdist between CDR3 peptides within each V-J. Welch's t-statistics and random forest reduced around 510 V-J features to 13, which were used in a naive Bayes classifier (R e1071). In TCRdb, the public reads were trimmed at Q25 with fastp and aligned with MiXCR, with productive beta chains retained. Each CDR3 protein gets just one entry, which takes the most common genes and DNA from the rows behind it. The V and J calls follow TCRdb's processing rather than the paper's. This sample gives hundreds of thousands of distinct CDR3 sequences in total; about 15% of them show up just once. Roughly an eighth of the sample belongs to the ten largest clones.

The clonotype comes from a woman aged 18-29 years with Graves' hyperthyroidism. The chain couples TRBV11-2 to TRBJ2-1; the D element could tentatively be TRBD1 or TRBD2, as 5 bases agree for each. Sequenced material: blood. The DNA sequence reads TGTGCCAGCAGCTTTCGGGACGTCCGGTACAATGAGCAGTTCTTC. Its protein reads: CASSFRDVRYNEQFF.